This T cell receptor (beta chain) was sequenced in a study of T cell repertoires in cytomegalovirus infection. The study, taken as a whole, reports: CMV-specific TCR beta clonotypes restricted by HLA-C dominated the ex vivo response.

There are many counts of this clonotype. Its specificity is not known. The CDR3 length is 15 residues. V was pared by 4 bases and J by 4 bases, with 13 bases between. TCRdb reanalysed the reads using MiXCR and keeps one entry per CDR3 protein. The sample lists about 490,000 distinct CDR3 sequences, 15% to 20% occurring once. This receptor was obtained from a human donor in good health (CMV status not recorded). Some clones in this sample may be carry-over from other donors' samples. Sequencing used CD8+ T cells from PBMCs. This chain links TRBV12-3 or TRBV12-4 with TRBJ2-2; possible D gene TRBD2, 5 bases. CDR3 sequence: CASSSRRAATGELFF. CDR3 nucleotides: TGTGCCAGCAGTTCCAGGCGGGCAGCCACCGGGGAGCTGTTTTTT.